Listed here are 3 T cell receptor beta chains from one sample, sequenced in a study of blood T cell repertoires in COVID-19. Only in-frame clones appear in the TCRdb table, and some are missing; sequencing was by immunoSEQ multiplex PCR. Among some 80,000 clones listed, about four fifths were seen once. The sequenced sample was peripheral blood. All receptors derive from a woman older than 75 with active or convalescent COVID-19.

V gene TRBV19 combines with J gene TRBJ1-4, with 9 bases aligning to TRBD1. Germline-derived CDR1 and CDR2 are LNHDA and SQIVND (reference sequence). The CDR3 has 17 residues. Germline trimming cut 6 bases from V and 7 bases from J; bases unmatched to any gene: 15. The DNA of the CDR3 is TGTGCCAGTAGCACAGGACAGGGGATTGGCGTCGGTGAAAAACTGTTTTTT. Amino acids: CASSTGQGIGVGEKLFF.

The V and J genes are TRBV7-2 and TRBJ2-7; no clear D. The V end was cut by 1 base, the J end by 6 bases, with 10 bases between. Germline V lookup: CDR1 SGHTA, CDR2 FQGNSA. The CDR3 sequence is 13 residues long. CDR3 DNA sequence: TGTGCCAGCAGCTTAGTTACAGATTCCGAGCAGTACTTC. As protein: CASSLVTDSEQYF.

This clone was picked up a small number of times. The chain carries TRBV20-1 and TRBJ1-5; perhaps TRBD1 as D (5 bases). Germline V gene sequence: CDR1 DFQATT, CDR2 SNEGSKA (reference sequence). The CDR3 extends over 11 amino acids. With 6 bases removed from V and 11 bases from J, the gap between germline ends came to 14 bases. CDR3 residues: CSAPQGEAQHF. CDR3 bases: TGCAGTGCCCCCCAGGGTGAGGCCCAGCATTTT.